The rows below give T cell receptor beta chains drawn from one sample of a study of cytomegalovirus exposure and HLA in healthy donors. This table comes from immunoSEQ multiplex PCR, and its TCRdb copy is limited to in-frame clones, with some not included. The table lists 110,000 to 150,000 clones, less than 85% of them singletons. What was sequenced was PBMCs. The receptors derive from a woman aged 60-75 years in good health and CMV-seropositive. CDR3s include the opening cysteine and the closing phenylalanine or tryptophan. A clone size is listed for some rows: how often the clone was seen (once, few, many), or a class if it is expanded.

size,J,V,CDR3
once,TRBJ2-3,TRBV30,CAWSPGGTQYF
-,TRBJ2-1,TRBV6-1,CASTLLGQYNEQFF
few,TRBJ1-1,TRBV6-6,CASSYLQGGEAFF
-,TRBJ1-3,TRBV19,CASSIGTGSGNTIYF
once,TRBJ1-5,TRBV19,CASSIASDRVQPQHF
few,TRBJ1-1,TRBV6-6,CASSLGQGMNTEAFF
-,TRBJ2-3,TRBV7-9,CASAGGTQYF
-,TRBJ2-1,TRBV19,CASSIDQDSYNEQFF
-,TRBJ2-1,TRBV28,CASSPALLAGSNEQFF
-,TRBJ1-2,TRBV7-9,CASSLPGTGVEGYTF
-,TRBJ2-3,TRBV7-9,CASSLDRGGDTQYF
-,TRBJ2-7,TRBV2,CASSTGTGRGVQYF
few,TRBJ2-4,TRBV28,CASSWDTSMAKNIQYF
few,TRBJ1-2,TRBV5-1,CARRQGCDGYTF
-,TRBJ2-7,TRBV14,CASSQSREQYF
-,TRBJ2-5,TRBV30,CAWIRSETQYF
-,TRBJ2-4,TRBV27,CASSPGWTGGTDIQYF
-,TRBJ1-1,TRBV18,CASSLGRGSTEAFF
-,TRBJ1-2,TRBV20-1,CSARVAYGYTF
few,TRBJ1-2,TRBV10-3,CAISESYATNYGYTF
-,TRBJ1-2,TRBV28,CASSHDRAYGYTF
-,TRBJ2-1,TRBV18,CASSPVSRGWAAANEQFF
-,TRBJ1-1,TRBV5-4,CASSLAGGRGRNTEAFF
few,TRBJ1-1,TRBV9,CASSVLTGANTEAFF
-,TRBJ2-7,TRBV5-1,CASSRVGENPRGEQYF
few,TRBJ2-6,TRBV5-1,CASSLERISGANVLTF
-,TRBJ1-1,TRBV14,CASSQHGTHNTEAFF
-,TRBJ1-2,TRBV5-1,CASSFGTEYGYTF
few,TRBJ1-2,TRBV19,CASRGEGVNYGYTF
-,TRBJ2-2,TRBV27,CASSLSGINTGELFF
-,TRBJ1-1,TRBV28,CASSSQGAGSTEAFF
-,TRBJ2-1,TRBV29-1,CSLRMAGTNNEQFF
-,-,TRBV28,CASSLTPASGNEQYF
-,TRBJ1-5,TRBV19,CASSIGNRGAQPQHF
-,TRBJ1-5,TRBV28,CASSLGQGIGNQPQHF
once,TRBJ1-1,TRBV19,CASSPPGSPMNTEAFF
-,TRBJ2-3,TRBV13,CASSTSGSRRDTQYF
once,TRBJ1-2,TRBV4-2,CASSQDREGRANYGYTF
few,TRBJ2-7,TRBV5-4,CASSADNAYEQYF
-,TRBJ2-7,TRBV30,CAWSRRGAYEQYF
-,TRBJ2-3,TRBV7-3,CASRRGLASTDTQYF
few,TRBJ2-5,TRBV5-6,CASSSLLAGGSQETQYF
few,TRBJ1-5,TRBV9,CASSDGTGANPQHF
few,TRBJ2-7,TRBV7-9,CASSAISGSSYEQYF
-,TRBJ1-1,TRBV10-1,CASSLQGTAEAFF
-,TRBJ2-1,TRBV10-2,CASKAGVNEQFF
few,TRBJ2-5,TRBV28,CASSGIQETQYF
-,TRBJ1-3,TRBV11-1,CASSGQGSPIGNTIYF
once,TRBJ2-7,TRBV7-3,CASSLIRTSEQYF